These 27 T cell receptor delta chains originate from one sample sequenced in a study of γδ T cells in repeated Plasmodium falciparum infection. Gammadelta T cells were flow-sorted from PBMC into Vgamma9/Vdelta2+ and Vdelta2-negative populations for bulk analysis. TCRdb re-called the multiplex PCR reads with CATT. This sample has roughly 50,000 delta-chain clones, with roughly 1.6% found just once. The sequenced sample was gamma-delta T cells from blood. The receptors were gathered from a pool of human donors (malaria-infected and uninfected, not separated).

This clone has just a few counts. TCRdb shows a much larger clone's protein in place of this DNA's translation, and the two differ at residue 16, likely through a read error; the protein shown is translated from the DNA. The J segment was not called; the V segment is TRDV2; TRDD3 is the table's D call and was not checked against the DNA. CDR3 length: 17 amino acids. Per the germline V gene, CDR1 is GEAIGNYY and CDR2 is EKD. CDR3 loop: CACDPSRTGGYPDKLTF. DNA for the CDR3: TGTGCCTGTGACCCATCACGCACGGGGGGATACCCCGATAAACTCACCTTT.

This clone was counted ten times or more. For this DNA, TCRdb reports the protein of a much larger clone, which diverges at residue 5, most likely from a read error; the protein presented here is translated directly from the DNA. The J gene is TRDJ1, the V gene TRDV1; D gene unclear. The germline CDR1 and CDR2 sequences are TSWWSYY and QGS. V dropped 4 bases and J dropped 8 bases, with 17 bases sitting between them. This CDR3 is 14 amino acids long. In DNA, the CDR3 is TGTGCTCTTGGGGGACCGGATCCTTTGCTGAAACTCATCTTT. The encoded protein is CALGGPDPLLKLIF.

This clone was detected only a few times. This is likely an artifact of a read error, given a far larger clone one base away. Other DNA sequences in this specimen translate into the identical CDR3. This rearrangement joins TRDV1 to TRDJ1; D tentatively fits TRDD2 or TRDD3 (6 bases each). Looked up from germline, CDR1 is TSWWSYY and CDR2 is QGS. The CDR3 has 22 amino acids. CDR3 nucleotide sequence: TGTGCCCTTGGGGAGCCTCGGCCTTCCATATCTTACTGGGAATCCTACACCGATAAACTCATCTTT. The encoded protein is CALGEPRPSISYWESYTDKLIF.

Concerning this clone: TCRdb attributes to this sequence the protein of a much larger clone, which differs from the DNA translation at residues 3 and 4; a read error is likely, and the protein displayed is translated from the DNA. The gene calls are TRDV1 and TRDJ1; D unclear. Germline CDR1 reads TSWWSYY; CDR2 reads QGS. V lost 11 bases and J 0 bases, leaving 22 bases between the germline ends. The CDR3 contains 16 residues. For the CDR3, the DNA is TGTGCTGTTGTGAAGGAAAGTGTTAAGTACACCGATAAACTCATCTTT. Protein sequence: CAVVKESVKYTDKLIF.

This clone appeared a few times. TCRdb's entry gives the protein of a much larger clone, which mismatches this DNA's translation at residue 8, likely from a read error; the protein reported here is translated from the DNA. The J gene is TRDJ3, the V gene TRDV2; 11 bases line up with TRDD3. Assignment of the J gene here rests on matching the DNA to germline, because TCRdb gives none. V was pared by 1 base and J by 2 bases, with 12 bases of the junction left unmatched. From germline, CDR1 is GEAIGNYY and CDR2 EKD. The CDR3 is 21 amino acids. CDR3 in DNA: TGTGCCTGTGACACGGCCCTGGTGATTGGGGGATACGCCTGGGACACCCGACAGATGTTTTTC. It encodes CACDTALVIGGYAWDTRQMFF.

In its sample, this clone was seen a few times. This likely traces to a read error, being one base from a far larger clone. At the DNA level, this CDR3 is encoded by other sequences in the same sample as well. The CDR3 loop reads CALGEISAPSRAPYWGIRVTIGLIF. The CDR3 nucleotides read TGTGCTCTTGGGGAAATTTCGGCTCCCTCTCGGGCCCCGTACTGGGGGATACGGGTGACAATAGGACTCATCTTT. V and J are TRDV1 and TRDJ1; 13 bases are a match to TRDD3. TCRdb does not report a J gene; here it was assigned by matching the DNA to germline references. The trim removed 2 bases at V and 10 bases at J, leaving 37 bases unmatched. Germline loops: CDR1 TSWWSYY, CDR2 QGS. The length of the CDR3 is 25 residues.

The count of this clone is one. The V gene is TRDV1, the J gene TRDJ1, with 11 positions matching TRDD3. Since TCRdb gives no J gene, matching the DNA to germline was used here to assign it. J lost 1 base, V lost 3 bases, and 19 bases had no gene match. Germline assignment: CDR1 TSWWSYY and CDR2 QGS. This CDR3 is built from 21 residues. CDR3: CALGDPLGYWGITGFTDKLIF. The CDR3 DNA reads TGTGCTCTTGGGGACCCTCTGGGTTACTGGGGGATAACAGGATTCACCGATAAACTCATCTTT.

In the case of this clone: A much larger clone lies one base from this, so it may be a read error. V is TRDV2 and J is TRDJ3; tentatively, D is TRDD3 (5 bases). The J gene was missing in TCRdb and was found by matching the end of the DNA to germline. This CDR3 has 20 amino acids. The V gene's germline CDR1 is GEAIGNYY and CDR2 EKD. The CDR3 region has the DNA TGTGCCTGTGACACTAATCGATTGGGCCCTAGGGGCTGGGACACCAGACAGATGTTTTTC. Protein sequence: CACDTNRLGPRGWDTRQMFF.

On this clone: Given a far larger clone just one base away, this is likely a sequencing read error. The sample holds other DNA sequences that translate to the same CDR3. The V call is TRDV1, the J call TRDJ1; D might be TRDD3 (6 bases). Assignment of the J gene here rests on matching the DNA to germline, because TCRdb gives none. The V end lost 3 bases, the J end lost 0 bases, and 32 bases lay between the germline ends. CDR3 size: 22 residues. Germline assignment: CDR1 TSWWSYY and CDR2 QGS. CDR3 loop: CALGEPRRRDTRTPFHTDKLIF. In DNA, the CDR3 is TGTGCTCTTGGGGAGCCTCGGAGAAGAGATACGCGGACACCATTCCACACCGATAAACTCATCTTT.

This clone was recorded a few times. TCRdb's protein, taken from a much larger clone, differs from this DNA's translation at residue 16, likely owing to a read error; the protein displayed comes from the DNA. The CDR3 DNA sequence: TGTGCTCTTGGGGCTCTTCCTTTACTGGGGGTCAACACCGATAAACCCATCTTT. This translates into CALGALPLLGVNTDKPIF. The chain links TRDV1 to TRDJ1; 8 bases are shared with TRDD3. From germline, CDR1 is TSWWSYY and CDR2 QGS. The CDR3 is 18 residues long.

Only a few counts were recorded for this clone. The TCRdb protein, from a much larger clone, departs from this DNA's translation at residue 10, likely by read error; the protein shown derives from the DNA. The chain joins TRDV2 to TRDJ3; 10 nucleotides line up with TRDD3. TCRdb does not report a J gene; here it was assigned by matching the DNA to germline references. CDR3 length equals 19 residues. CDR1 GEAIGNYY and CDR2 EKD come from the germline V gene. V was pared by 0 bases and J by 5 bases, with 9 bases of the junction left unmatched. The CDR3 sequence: CACDTLLGDPLGDTRQMFF. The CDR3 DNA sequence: TGTGCCTGTGACACCCTACTGGGGGATCCGCTGGGGGACACCCGACAGATGTTTTTC.

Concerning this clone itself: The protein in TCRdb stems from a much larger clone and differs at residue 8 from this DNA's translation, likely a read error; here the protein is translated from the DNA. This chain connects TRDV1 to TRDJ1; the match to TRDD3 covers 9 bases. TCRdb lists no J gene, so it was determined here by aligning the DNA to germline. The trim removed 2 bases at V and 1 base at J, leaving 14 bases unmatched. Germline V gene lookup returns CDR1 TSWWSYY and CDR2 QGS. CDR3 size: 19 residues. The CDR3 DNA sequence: TGTGCTCTTGGGGAATTCGGCGTTTTCTGGGGGATCTTCACCGATAAACTCATCTTT. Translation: CALGEFGVFWGIFTDKLIF.

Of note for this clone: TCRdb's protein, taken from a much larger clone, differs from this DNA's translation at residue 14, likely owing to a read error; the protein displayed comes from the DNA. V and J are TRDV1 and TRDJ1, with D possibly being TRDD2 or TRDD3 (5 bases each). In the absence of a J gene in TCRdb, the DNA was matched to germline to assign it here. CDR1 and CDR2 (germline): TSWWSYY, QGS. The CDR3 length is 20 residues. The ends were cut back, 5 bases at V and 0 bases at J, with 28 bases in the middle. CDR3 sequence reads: CALGNFPVLADPLHTDKLIF. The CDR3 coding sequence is TGTGCTCTTGGGAACTTCCCAGTACTGGCGGATCCTCTGCACACCGATAAACTCATCTTT.

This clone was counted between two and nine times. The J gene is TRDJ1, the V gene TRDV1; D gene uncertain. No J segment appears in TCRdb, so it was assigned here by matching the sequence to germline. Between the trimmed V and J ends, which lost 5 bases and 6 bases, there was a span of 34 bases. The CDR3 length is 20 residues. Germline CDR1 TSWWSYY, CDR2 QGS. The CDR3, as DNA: TGTGCTCTTGGGACTTTTCATTTTTTTGGAGAACGCTTACTGCTACATAAACTCATCTTT. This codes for CALGTFHFFGERLLLHKLIF.

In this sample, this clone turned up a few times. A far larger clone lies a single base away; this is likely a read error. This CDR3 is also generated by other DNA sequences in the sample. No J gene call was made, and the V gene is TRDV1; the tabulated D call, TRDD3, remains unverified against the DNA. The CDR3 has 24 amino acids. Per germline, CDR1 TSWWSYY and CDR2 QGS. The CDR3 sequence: CALGATQFLPVLYTGGYLADKLIF. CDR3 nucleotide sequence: TGTGCTCTTGGGGCTACCCAATTCCTACCGGTCCTTTATACTGGGGGATACCTCGCCGATAAACTTATCTTT.

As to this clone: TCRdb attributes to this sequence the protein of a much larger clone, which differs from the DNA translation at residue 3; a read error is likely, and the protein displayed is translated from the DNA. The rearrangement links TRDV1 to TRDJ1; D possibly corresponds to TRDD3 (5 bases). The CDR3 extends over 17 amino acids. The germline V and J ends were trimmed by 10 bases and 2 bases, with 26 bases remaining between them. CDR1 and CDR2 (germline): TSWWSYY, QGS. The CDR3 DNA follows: TGTGCTCCTGGAGATTTCCCGTCCTCCTGGGAAACCGATAAACTCATCTTT. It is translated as CAPGDFPSSWETDKLIF.

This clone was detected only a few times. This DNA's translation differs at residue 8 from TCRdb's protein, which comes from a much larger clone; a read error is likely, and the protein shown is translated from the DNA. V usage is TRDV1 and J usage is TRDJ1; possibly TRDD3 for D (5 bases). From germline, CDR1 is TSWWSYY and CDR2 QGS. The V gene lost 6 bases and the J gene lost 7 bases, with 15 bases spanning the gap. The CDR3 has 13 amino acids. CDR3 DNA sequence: TGTGCTCTTGGAATAAACCTGGGTACTAAACTCATCTTT. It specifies CALGINLGTKLIF.

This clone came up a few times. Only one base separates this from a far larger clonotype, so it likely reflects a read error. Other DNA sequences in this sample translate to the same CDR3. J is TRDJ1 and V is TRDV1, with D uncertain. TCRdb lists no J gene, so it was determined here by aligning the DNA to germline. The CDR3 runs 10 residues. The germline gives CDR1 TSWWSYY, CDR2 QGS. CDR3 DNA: TGTGCACTTGGGAAGGCCAAACTCATCTTT. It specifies CALGKAKLIF.

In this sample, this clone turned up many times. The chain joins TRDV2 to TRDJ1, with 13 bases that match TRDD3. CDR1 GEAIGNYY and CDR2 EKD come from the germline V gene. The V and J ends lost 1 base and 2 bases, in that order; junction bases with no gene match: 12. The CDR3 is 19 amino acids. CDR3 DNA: TGTGCCTGTGACACACTCCGTACTGGGGGATACGGGAGAACCGATAAACTCATCTTT. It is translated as CACDTLRTGGYGRTDKLIF.

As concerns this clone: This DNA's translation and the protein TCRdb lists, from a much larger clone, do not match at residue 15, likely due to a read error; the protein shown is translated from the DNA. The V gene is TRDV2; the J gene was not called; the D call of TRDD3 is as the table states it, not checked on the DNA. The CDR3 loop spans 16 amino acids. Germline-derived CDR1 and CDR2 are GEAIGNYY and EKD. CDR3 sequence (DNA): TGTGCCTGTGACACCTTACTGGGGGCCGCGGCCGATAAACTCACCTTT. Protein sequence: CACDTLLGAAADKLTF.

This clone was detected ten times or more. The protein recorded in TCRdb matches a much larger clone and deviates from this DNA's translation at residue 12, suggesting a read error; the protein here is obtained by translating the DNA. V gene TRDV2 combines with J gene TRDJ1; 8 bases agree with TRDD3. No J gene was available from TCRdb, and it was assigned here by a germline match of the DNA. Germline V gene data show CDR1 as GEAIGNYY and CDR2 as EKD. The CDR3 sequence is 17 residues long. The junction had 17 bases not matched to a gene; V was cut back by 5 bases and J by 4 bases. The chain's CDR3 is CACVGIALGDYNDKLIF. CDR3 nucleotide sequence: TGTGCCTGTGTAGGGATCGCTCTGGGGGACTACAACGATAAACTCATCTTT.

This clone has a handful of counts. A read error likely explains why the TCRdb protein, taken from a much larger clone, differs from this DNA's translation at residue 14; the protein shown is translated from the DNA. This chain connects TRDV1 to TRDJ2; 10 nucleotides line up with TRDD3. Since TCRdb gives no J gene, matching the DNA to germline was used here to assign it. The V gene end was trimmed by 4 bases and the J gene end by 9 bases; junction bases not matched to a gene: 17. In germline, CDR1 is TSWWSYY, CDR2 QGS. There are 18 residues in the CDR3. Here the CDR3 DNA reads TGTGCTCTTGGGGCTCTTCCTCCTCCCTGGGGGATAGCACCACAACTCTTCTTT. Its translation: CALGALPPPWGIAPQLFF.

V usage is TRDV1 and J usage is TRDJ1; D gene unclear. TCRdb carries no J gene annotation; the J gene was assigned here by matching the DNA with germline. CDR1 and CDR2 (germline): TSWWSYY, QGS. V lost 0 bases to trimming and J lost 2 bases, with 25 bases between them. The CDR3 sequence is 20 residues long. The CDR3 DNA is TGTGCTCTTGGGGAACTTTCGGGGCCTAGATTTCCGGGTAATACCGATAAACTCATCTTT. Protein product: CALGELSGPRFPGNTDKLIF.

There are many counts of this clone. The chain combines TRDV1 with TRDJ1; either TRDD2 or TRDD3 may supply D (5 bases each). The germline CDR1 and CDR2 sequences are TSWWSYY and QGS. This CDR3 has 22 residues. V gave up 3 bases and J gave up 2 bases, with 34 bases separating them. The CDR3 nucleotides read TGTGCTCTTGGGGATCCCCACACTTCCACCATGGGGAATACGGTGGTAACCGATAAACTCATCTTT. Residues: CALGDPHTSTMGNTVVTDKLIF.

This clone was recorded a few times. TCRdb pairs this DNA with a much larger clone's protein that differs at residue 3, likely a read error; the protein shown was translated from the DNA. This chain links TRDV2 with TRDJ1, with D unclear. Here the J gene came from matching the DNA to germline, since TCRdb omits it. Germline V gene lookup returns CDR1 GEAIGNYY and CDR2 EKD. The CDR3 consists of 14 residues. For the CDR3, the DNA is TGTGCCCGTGACAAAGTAGGGGTCACCGATAAACTCATCTTT. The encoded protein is CARDKVGVTDKLIF.

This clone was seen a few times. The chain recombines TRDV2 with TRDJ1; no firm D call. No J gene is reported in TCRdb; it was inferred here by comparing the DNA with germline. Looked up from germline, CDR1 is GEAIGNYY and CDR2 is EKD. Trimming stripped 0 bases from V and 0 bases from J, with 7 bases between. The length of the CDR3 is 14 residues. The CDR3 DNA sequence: TGTGCCTGTGACACCGCTCCCGACACCGATAAACTCATCTTT. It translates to CACDTAPDTDKLIF.

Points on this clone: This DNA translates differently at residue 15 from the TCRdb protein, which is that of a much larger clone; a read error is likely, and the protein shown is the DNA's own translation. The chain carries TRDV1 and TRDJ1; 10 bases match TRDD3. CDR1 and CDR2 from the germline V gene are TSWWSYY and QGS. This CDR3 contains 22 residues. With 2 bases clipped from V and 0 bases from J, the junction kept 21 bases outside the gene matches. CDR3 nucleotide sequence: TGTGCTCTTGGGGAAAACGGGGGTCACTGGGGGATGACTGGCTCGTACACCGATAAACTCATCTTT. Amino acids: CALGENGGHWGMTGSYTDKLIF.